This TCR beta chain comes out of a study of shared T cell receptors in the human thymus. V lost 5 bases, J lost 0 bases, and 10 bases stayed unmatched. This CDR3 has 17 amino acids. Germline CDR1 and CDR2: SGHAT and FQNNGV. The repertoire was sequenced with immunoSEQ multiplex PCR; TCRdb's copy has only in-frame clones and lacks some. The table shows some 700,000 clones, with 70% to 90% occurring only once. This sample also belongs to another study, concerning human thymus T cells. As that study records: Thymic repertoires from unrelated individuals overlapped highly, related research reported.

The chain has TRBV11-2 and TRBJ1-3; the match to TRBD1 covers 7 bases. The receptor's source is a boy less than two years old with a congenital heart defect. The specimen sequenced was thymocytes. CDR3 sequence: CASSLWDSEGSGNTIYF. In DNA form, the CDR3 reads TGTGCCAGCAGCCTCTGGGACAGCGAAGGCTCTGGAAACACCATATATTTT.